This T cell receptor beta chain originates from a study of shared clonotypes between healthy human individuals. Study-wide points: Large depth notwithstanding, sorted-subset sequencing proved incomplete by rarefaction. It was the few donors that limited the genetic and exposure-history diversity represented.

A remark on this clone: Its antigen is still unknown.

The V gene's germline CDR1 is MGHRA and CDR2 YSYEKL. V lost 0 bases and J lost 4; bases outside the gene matches: 5. The CDR3 is made up of 15 amino acids. Assay execution proceeded at the deep level. TCRdb keeps only in-frame clones here, not all; method: immunoSEQ multiplex PCR. The sample records over 2 million clones, 85% to 95% being singletons. This chain connects TRBV4-1 to TRBJ2-7; 8 nucleotides line up with TRBD1. Source material: naive CD4+ T cells sorted from blood. Subset noted: CD45RA+ positively selected. The clonotype comes from a young man in good health. The CDR3 coding sequence is TGCGCCAGCAGCCAAGATCCCGGACAGGGATACGAGCAGTACTTC. This sequence encodes CASSQDPGQGYEQYF.